A single sample is the source of the 2 T cell receptor beta chains below, sequenced in a study of cytomegalovirus exposure and HLA in healthy donors. A multiplex PCR was run with 60 Vbeta primers and 13 Jbeta primers. Repertoires were generated with immunoSEQ multiplex PCR, while TCRdb's copy carries only in-frame clones and drops some. The repertoire holds about 80,000 clones, with 80% as singletons. The specimen sequenced was PBMCs. These TCRs come from a woman aged 45-60 years in good health and CMV-seropositive.

The V gene is TRBV18, the J gene TRBJ1-6; D gene ambiguous. The ends were cut back, 7 bases at V and 2 bases at J, with 9 bases in the middle. Germline-derived CDR1 and CDR2 are KGHSH and LQKENI. The CDR3 sequence is 14 residues long. CDR3: CASWEGAYNSPLHF. DNA for the CDR3: TGTGCCAGCTGGGAGGGCGCCTATAATTCACCCCTCCACTTT. Using reference TRBV18 and TRBJ1-6 for the parts outside the CDR3, the full variable domain is NAGVMQNPRHLVRRRGQEARLRCSPMKGHSHVYWYRQLPEEGLKFMVYLQKENIIDESGMPKERFSAEFPKEGPSILRIQQVVRGDSAAYFCASWEGAYNSPLHFGNGTRLTVT.

The chain is built from TRBV10-1 and TRBJ2-1; possible D gene TRBD2, 6 bases. In germline, CDR1 is WNHNN, CDR2 SYGVQD (reference sequence). The CDR3 spans 16 residues. Between the trimmed V and J ends, which lost 0 bases and 0 bases, there was a span of 9 bases. The CDR3 loop reads CASSESPGSSYNEQFF. DNA of the CDR3: TGCGCCAGCAGTGAGTCCCCCGGGAGCTCCTACAATGAGCAGTTCTTC.